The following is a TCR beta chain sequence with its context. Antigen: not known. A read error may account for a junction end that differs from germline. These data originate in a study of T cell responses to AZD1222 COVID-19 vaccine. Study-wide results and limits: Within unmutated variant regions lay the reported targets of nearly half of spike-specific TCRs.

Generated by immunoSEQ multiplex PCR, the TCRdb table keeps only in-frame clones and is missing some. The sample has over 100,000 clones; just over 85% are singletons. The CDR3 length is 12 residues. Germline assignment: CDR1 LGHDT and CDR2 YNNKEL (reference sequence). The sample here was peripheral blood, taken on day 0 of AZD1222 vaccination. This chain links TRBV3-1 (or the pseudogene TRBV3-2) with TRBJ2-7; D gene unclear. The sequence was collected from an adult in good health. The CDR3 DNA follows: TGTGCCAGCAGCCAATCCTCCAACGAGCAGTACTTC. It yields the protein CASSQSSNEQYF.